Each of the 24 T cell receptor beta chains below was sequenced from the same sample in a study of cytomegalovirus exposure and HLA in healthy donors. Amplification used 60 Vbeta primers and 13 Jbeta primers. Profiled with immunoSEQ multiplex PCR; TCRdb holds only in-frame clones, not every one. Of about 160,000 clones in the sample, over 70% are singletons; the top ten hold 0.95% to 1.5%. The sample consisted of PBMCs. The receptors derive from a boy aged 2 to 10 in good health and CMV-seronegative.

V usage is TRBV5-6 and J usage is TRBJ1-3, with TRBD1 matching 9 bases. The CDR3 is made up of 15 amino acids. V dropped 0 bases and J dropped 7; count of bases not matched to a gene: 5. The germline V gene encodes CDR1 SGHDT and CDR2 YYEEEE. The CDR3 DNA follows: TGTGCCAGCAGCTTGGAGGGGACAGGGTGGAACACCATATATTTT. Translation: CASSLEGTGWNTIYF.

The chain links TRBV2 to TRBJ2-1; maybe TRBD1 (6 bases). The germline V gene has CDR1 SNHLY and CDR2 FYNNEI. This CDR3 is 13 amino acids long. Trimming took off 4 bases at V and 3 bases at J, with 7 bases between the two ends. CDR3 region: CASSGQDYNEQFF. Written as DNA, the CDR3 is TGTGCCAGCAGTGGACAGGACTACAATGAGCAGTTCTTC.

The CDR3 bases are TGTGCCAGCAGCTCTCGGACAGGATCCGAGACCCAGTACTTC. Translation gives CASSSRTGSETQYF. The J gene is TRBJ2-5, the V gene TRBV7-9; 7 nucleotides agree with TRBD1. Germline trimming cut 4 bases from V and 5 bases from J; bases unmatched to any gene: 7. Germline V gene sequence: CDR1 SEHNR, CDR2 FQNEAQ (reference sequence). The CDR3 length is 14 residues.

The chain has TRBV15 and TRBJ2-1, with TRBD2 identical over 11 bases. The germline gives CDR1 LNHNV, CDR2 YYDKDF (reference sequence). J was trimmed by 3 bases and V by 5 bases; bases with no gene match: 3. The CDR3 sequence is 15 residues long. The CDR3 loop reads CATSPGTSGYNEQFF. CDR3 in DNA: TGTGCCACCAGCCCCGGGACTAGCGGCTACAATGAGCAGTTCTTC.

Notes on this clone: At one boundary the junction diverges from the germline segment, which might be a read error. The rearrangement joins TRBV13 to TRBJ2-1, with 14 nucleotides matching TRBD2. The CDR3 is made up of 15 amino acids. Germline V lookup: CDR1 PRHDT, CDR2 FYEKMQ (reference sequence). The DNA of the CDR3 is TGTGTCAGCAGCGCGGGACTAGCGGGAGCGGATGAGCAGTTCTTC. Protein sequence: CVSSAGLAGADEQFF. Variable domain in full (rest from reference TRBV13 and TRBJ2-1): AAGVIQSPRHLIKEKRETATLKCYPIPRHDTVYWYQQGPGQDPQFLISFYEKMQSDKGSIPDRFSAQQFSDYHSELNMSSLELGDSALYFCVSSAGLAGADEQFFGPGTRLTVL.

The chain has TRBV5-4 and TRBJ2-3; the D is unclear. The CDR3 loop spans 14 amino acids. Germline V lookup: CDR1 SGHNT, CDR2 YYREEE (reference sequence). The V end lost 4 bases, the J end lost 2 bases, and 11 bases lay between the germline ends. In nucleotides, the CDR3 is TGTGCCAGCAGCCAGGCTATGACCACAGATACGCAGTATTTT. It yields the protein CASSQAMTTDTQYF.

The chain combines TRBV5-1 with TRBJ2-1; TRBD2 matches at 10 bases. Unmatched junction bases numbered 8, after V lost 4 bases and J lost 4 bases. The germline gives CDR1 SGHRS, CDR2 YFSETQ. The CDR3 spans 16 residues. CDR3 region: CASSQDSGRIYNEQFF. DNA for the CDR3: TGCGCCAGCAGCCAGGATAGCGGGAGGATTTACAATGAGCAGTTCTTC.

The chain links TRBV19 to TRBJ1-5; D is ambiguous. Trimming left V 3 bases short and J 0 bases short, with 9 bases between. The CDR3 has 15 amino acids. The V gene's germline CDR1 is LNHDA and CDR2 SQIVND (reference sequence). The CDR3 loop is CASSIWADSNQPQHF. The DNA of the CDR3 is TGTGCCAGTAGTATCTGGGCAGATAGCAATCAGCCCCAGCATTTT.

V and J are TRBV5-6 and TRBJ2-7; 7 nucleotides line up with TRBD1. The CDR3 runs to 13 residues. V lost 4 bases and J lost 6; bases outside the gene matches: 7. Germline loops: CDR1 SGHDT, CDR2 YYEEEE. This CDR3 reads CASSTGQLGEQYF. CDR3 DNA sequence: TGTGCCAGCAGCACGGGACAGTTGGGCGAGCAGTACTTC.

DNA for the CDR3: TGCAGTGTGGGAGGGAATGAGCAGTTCTTC. This gives the protein CSVGGNEQFF. The rearrangement links TRBV20-1 to TRBJ2-1; TRBD2 aligns across 7 bases. After removal of 7 bases from V and 7 bases from J, the junction contained 1 base not matched to a gene. Germline V gene lookup returns CDR1 DFQATT and CDR2 SNEGSKA (reference sequence). This CDR3 contains 10 residues.

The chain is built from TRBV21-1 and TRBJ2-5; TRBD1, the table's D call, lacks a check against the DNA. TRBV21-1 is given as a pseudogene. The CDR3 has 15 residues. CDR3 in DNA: TGTGCCAGCAGCAAAGCTTCGGACAGACAAGAGACCCAGTACTTC. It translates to CASSKASDRQETQYF.

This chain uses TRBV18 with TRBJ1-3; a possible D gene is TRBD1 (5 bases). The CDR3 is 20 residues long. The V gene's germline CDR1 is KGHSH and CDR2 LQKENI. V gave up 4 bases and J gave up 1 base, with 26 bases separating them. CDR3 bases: TGTGCCAGCTCACTCCTCCACAGGCCCTCCTGGCCAAAATCTGGAAACACCATATATTTT. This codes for CASSLLHRPSWPKSGNTIYF.

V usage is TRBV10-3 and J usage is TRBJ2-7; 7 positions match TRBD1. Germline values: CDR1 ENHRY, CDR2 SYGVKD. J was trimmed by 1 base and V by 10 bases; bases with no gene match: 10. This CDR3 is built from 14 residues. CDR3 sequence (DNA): TGTGCCAGTCGAGGGGGACAGAAGTCCTACGAGCAGTACTTC. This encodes CASRGGQKSYEQYF.

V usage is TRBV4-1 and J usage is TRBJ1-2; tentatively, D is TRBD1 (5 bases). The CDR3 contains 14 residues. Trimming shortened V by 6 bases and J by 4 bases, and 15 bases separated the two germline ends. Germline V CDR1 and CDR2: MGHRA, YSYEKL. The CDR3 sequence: CASSPRGVSYGYTF. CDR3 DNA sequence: TGCGCCAGCAGTCCCCGGGGGGTCAGCTATGGCTACACCTTC.

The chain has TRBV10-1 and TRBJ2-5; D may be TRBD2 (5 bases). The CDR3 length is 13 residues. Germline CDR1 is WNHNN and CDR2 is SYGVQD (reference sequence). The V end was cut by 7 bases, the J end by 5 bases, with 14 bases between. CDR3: CASKRDRSETQYF. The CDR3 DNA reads TGCGCCAGCAAACGGGATCGATCGGAGACCCAGTACTTC.

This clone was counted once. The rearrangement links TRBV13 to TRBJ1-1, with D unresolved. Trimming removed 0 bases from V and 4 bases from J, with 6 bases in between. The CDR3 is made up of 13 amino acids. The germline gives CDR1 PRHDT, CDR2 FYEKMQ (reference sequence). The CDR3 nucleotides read TGTGCCAGCAGCTTAGGACACCTCACTGAAGCTTTCTTT. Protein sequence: CASSLGHLTEAFF.

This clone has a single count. The CDR3 nucleotides read TGTGCCAGCAGCCCCCAGGGCGGGAACACTGAAGCTTTCTTT. Its translation: CASSPQGGNTEAFF. The chain joins TRBV7-2 to TRBJ1-1; D is perhaps TRBD1 (5 bases). The CDR3 is 14 amino acids. In germline, CDR1 is SGHTA, CDR2 FQGNSA. V was trimmed by 5 bases and J by 1 base, leaving 11 bases between them.

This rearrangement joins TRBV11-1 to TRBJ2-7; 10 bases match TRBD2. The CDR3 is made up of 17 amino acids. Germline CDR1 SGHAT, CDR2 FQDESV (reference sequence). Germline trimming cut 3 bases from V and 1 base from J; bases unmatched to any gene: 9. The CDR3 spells CASSFTTGTSESYEQYF. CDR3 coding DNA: TGTGCCAGCAGCTTTACCACCGGGACTAGCGAGTCCTACGAGCAGTACTTC. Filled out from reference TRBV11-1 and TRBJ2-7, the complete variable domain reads EAEVAQSPRYKITEKSQAVAFWCDPISGHATLYWYRQILGQGPELLVQFQDESVVDDSQLPKDRFSAERLKGVDSTLKIQPAELGDSAMYLCASSFTTGTSESYEQYFGPGTRLTVT.

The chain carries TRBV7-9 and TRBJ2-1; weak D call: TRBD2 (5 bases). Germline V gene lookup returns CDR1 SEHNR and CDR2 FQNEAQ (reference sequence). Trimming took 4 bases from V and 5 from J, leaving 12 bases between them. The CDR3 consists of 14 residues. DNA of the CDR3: TGTGCCAGCAGCTCCAGAGACGGGAACAATGAGCAGTTCTTC. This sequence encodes CASSSRDGNNEQFF. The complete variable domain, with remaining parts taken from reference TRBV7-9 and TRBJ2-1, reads DTGVSQNPRHKITKRGQNVTFRCDPISEHNRLYWYRQTLGQGPEFLTYFQNEAQLEKSRLLSDRFSAERPKGSFSTLEIQRTEQGDSAMYLCASSSRDGNNEQFFGPGTRLTVL.

The CDR3 sequence: CASSLAVAGGRNEQFF. CDR3 in DNA: TGCGCCAGCAGCTTGGCCGTTGCGGGAGGGCGGAATGAGCAGTTCTTC. This chain joins TRBV5-1 and TRBJ2-1; 9 bases map to TRBD2. CDR1 is SGHRS and CDR2 is YFSETQ in the germline V gene. This CDR3 is built from 16 residues. V shed 0 bases, J shed 7 bases, and the junction held 8 bases outside the gene matches.

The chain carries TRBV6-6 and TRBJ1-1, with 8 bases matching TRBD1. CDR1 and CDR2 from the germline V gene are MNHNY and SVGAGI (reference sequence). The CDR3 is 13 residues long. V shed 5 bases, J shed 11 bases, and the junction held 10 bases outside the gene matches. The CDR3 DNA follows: TGTGCCAGCAGTACTCCAGGGGGCGCCGGGGCTTTCTTT. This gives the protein CASSTPGGAGAFF.

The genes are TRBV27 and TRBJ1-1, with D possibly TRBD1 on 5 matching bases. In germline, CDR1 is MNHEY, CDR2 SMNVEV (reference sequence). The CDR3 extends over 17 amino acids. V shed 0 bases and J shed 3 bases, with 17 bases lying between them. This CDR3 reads CASSLSLIGEEDTEAFF. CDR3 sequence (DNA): TGTGCCAGCAGTTTATCTCTTATAGGGGAGGAGGACACTGAAGCTTTCTTT.

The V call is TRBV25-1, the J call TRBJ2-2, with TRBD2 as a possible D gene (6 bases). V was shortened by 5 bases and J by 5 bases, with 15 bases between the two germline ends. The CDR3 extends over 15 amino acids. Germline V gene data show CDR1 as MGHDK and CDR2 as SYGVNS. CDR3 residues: CASSHPWGETGELFF. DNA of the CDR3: TGTGCCAGCAGTCACCCCTGGGGGGAGACCGGGGAGCTGTTTTTT.

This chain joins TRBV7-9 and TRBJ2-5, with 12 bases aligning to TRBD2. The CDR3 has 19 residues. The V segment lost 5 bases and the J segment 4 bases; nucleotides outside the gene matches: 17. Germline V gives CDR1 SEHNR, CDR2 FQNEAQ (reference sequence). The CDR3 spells CASSLPTSGGGIPGETQYF. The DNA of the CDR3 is TGTGCCAGCAGCCTACCGACTAGCGGGGGTGGGATACCAGGAGAGACCCAGTACTTC.